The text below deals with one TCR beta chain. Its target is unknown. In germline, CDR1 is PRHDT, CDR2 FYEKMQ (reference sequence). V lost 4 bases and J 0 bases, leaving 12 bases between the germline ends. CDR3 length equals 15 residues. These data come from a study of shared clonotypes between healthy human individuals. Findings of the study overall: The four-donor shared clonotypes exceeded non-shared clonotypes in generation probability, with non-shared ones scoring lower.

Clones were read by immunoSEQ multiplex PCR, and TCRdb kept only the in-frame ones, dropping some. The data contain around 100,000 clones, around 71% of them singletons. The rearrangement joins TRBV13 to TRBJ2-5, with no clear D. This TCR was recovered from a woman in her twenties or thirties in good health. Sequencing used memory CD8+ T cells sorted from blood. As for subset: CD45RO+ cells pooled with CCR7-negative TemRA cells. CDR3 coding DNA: TGTGCCAGCAGCTCCAGATTCGCCTACCAAGAGACCCAGTACTTC. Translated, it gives CASSSRFAYQETQYF. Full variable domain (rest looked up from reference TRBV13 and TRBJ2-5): AAGVIQSPRHLIKEKRETATLKCYPIPRHDTVYWYQQGPGQDPQFLISFYEKMQSDKGSIPDRFSAQQFSDYHSELNMSSLELGDSALYFCASSSRFAYQETQYFGPGTRLLVL.